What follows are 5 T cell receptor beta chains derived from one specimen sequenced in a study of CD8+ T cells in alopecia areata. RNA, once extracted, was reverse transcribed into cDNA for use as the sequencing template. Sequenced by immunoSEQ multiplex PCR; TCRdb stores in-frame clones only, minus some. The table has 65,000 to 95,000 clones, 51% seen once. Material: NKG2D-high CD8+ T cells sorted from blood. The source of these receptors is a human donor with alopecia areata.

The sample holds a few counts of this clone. Here the CDR3 reads CASSPPSSGRIEQFF. CDR3 DNA sequence: TGTGCCAGCTCACCACCGTCTAGCGGGAGGATTGAGCAGTTCTTC. The chain employs TRBV18 and TRBJ2-1, with 11 positions matching TRBD2. Germline CDR1 reads KGHSH; CDR2 reads LQKENI. The CDR3 is made up of 15 amino acids. The V gene end was trimmed by 0 bases and the J gene end by 9 bases; junction bases not matched to a gene: 4.

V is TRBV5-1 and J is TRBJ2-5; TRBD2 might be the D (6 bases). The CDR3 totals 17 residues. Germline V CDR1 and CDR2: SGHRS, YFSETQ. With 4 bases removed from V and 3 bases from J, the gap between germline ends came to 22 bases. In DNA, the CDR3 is TGCGCCAGCAGCGTTACCGGGAGCTCGGGATGGAAAGAGACCCAGTACTTC. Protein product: CASSVTGSSGWKETQYF.

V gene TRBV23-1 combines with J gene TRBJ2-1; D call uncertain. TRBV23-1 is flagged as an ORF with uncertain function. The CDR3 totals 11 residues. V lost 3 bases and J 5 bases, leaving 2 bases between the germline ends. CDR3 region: CASSQDNEQFF. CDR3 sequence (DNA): TGCGCCAGCAGTCAGGACAATGAGCAGTTCTTC.

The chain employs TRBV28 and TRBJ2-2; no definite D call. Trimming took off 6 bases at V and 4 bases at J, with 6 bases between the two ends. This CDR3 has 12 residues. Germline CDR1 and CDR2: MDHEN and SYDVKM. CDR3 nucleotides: TGTGCCAGCAGCCAGTCCACCGGGGAGCTGTTTTTT. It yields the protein CASSQSTGELFF.

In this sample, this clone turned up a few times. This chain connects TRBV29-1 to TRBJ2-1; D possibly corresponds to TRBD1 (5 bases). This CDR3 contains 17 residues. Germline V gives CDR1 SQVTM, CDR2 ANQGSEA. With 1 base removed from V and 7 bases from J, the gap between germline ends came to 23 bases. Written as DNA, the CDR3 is TGCAGCGTTGAAGGGTGGGCAGGGCTAAATATGATAAATGAGCAGTTCTTC. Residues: CSVEGWAGLNMINEQFF.